These 13 T cell receptor beta chains were all obtained from the same sample, sequenced in a study of CD8 T cells in Susac syndrome. After extraction with the RNeasy kit, about 0.5 to 1 ug of the RNA was reverse transcribed using random hexamers. TCRdb processed the immunoSEQ multiplex PCR reads anew with MiXCR; each CDR3 protein has one entry. The data contain about 290,000 distinct CDR3 sequences, roughly 85% of them singletons. The sample taken for sequencing was CD8+ T cells from PBMCs. Receptors originate from a human donor with multiple sclerosis.

In DNA form, the CDR3 reads TGTGCCAGCAGCCAAGGGGAACAAGAGACCCAGTACTTC. Translating it yields CASSQGEQETQYF. This sequence joins TRBV16 and TRBJ2-5; D is unclear. The CDR3 covers 13 residues. Germline values: CDR1 KGHSY, CDR2 FQNENV. Trimming removed 2 bases at V and 2 bases at J, with 6 bases between.

The rearrangement uses TRBV25-1 and TRBJ2-2; D is unclear. The CDR3 loop spans 14 amino acids. Germline V CDR1 and CDR2: MGHDK, SYGVNS. The V end was cut by 3 bases, the J end by 2 bases, with 7 bases between. CDR3 nucleotides: TGTGCCAGCAGTGACTCTATAAACACCGGGGAGCTGTTTTTT. Its translation: CASSDSINTGELFF.

V and J are TRBV9 and TRBJ1-1; D is unresolved. Germline CDR1 SGDLS, CDR2 YYNGEE. Trimming shortened V by 4 bases and J by 1 base, and 23 bases separated the two germline ends. The CDR3 loop spans 18 amino acids. The CDR3 loop reads CASSPLVESVRGNTEAFF. CDR3 nucleotides: TGTGCCAGCAGCCCCCTGGTGGAGTCAGTACGGGGGAACACTGAAGCTTTCTTT.

This clonotype showed up just once. V gene TRBV7-9 combines with J gene TRBJ1-1; 10 nucleotides line up with TRBD1. The CDR3 runs to 19 residues. Germline CDR1 and CDR2: SEHNR and FQNEAQ (reference sequence). V shed 1 base, J shed 4 bases, and the junction held 15 bases outside the gene matches. The CDR3 loop reads CASSLGPPGQGSGGTEAFF. The CDR3 DNA follows: TGTGCCAGCAGCTTAGGGCCGCCGGGACAGGGGAGTGGGGGCACTGAAGCTTTCTTT.

The gene calls are TRBV7-9 and TRBJ1-5; D is ambiguous. V shed 5 bases and J shed 7 bases, with 12 bases lying between them. Germline lookup yields CDR1 SEHNR and CDR2 FQNEAQ (reference sequence). The CDR3 is made up of 13 amino acids. DNA for the CDR3: TGTGCCAGCAGCAAGACCGGTTCCCAGCCCCAGCATTTT. Its protein is CASSKTGSQPQHF. The full variable domain, in which reference TRBV7-9 and TRBJ1-5 provide the parts outside the CDR3, is DTGVSQNPRHKITKRGQNVTFRCDPISEHNRLYWYRQTLGQGPEFLTYFQNEAQLEKSRLLSDRFSAERPKGSFSTLEIQRTEQGDSAMYLCASSKTGSQPQHFGDGTRLSIL.

This chain uses TRBV11-1 with TRBJ1-4; D is unclear. This CDR3 comprises 20 residues. Per germline, CDR1 SGHAT and CDR2 FQDESV (reference sequence). V was trimmed by 5 bases and J by 3 bases, leaving 28 bases between them. CDR3 protein: CASSRPPGSSRPVANEKLFF. The CDR3 DNA sequence: TGTGCCAGCAGCCGACCTCCGGGATCGTCCAGACCCGTGGCTAATGAAAAACTGTTTTTT.

The gene calls are TRBV7-9 and TRBJ2-1, with D hard to call. Germline values: CDR1 SEHNR, CDR2 FQNEAQ (reference sequence). The CDR3 runs 16 residues. The V end lost 0 bases, the J end lost 6 bases, and 15 bases lay between the germline ends. CDR3 sequence: CASSLAPGFLGNEQFF. In nucleotides, the CDR3 is TGTGCCAGCAGCTTAGCGCCGGGCTTCCTGGGCAATGAGCAGTTCTTC.

About this clonotype itself: The conserved final phenylalanine or tryptophan is absent from the CDR3, which likely points to a read error. The V call is TRBV28, the J call TRBJ2-1; D call uncertain. CDR1 is MDHEN, CDR2 SYDVKM, per germline. The V and J ends lost 2 bases and 10 bases respectively, with 12 bases between them. The CDR3 extends over 13 amino acids. This CDR3 reads CASSLNWVREQFL. Here the CDR3 DNA reads TGTGCCAGCAGTTTAAACTGGGTCAGAGAGCAGTTCCTC.

V and J are TRBV6-6 and TRBJ2-7; 9 positions match TRBD2. The CDR3 sequence is 14 residues long. V lost 1 base, J lost 3 bases, and 1 base stayed unmatched. The germline V gene encodes CDR1 MNHNY and CDR2 SVGAGI (reference sequence). CDR3 nucleotides: TGTGCCAGCAGTTACTGGCGGGAGGGCTACGAGCAGTACTTC. Protein product: CASSYWREGYEQYF.

This clonotype has just a few counts. This chain uses TRBV10-3 with TRBJ2-7; 12 bases agree with TRBD2. The CDR3 covers 16 residues. Germline V lookup: CDR1 ENHRY, CDR2 SYGVKD. Trimming at V came to 2 bases and at J to 9 bases, leaving 11 bases not matched to a gene. CDR3 nucleotides: TGTGCCATCAGTGAGCCCGGGGCTAGCGGGAGGGCCGCGCAGTACTTC. Its translation is CAISEPGASGRAAQYF.

J is TRBJ2-2 and V is TRBV5-1; 8 bases match TRBD2. This CDR3 spans 15 amino acids. Germline CDR1 is SGHRS and CDR2 is YFSETQ. J was trimmed by 4 bases and V by 1 base; bases with no gene match: 3. CDR3 in DNA: TGCGCCAGCAGCTTGAGTCTAGCGGGCACCGGGGAGCTGTTTTTT. Translated, it gives CASSLSLAGTGELFF.

The V call is TRBV4-3, the J call TRBJ2-7, with D possibly being TRBD2 (6 bases). The CDR3 consists of 15 residues. CDR1 and CDR2 (germline): LGHNA, YSLEER. Trimming left V 0 bases short and J 2 bases short, with 11 bases between. CDR3 region: CASSQDRGGAYEQYF. The CDR3 nucleotides are TGCGCCAGCAGCCAAGATCGGGGCGGGGCCTACGAGCAGTACTTC.

The V call is TRBV29-1, the J call TRBJ1-3; possibly TRBD1 for D (5 bases). This CDR3 region has 12 residues. Germline CDR1 is SQVTM and CDR2 is ANQGSEA. V was pared by 3 bases and J by 4 bases, with 7 bases between. The CDR3 loop reads CSVEDIGNTIYF. The CDR3 DNA sequence: TGCAGCGTTGAGGACATCGGAAACACCATATATTTT.